The 28 T cell receptor beta chains reported below all come from one sample, sequenced in a study of T cell changes during pregnancy in multiple sclerosis. Using immunoSEQ multiplex PCR, the repertoire was profiled, and TCRdb retains in-frame clones only, with some absent. The table has about 130,000 clones, roughly 97% seen once. The sample here was peripheral blood, taken after pregnancy. Every receptor here comes from a female donor with multiple sclerosis, enrolled in a pregnancy study.

This chain links TRBV9 with TRBJ2-5; no clear D gene. CDR3 length equals 13 residues. Trimming cost V 4 bases and J 2 bases, with 9 bases left between them. Germline V gene data show CDR1 as SGDLS and CDR2 as YYNGEE. CDR3: CASSPDLQETQYF. In DNA form, the CDR3 reads TGTGCCAGCAGCCCTGACTTACAAGAGACCCAGTACTTC.

The chain uses TRBV5-1 and TRBJ2-3, with 7 bases that match TRBD1. V dropped 2 bases and J dropped 2; count of bases not matched to a gene: 11. Germline lookup yields CDR1 SGHRS and CDR2 YFSETQ. The CDR3 has 17 amino acids. The CDR3 sequence: CASSFRPPTGYTDTQYF. Written as DNA, the CDR3 is TGCGCCAGCAGCTTCCGACCCCCGACAGGGTACACAGATACGCAGTATTTT.

The V call is TRBV9, the J call TRBJ2-6; 8 bases agree with TRBD1. The ends lost 4 bases at V and 0 bases at J; junction bases unmatched: 12. Per the germline V gene, CDR1 is SGDLS and CDR2 is YYNGEE. The CDR3 contains 19 residues. This CDR3 is CASSSTRDRHSSGANVLTF. The CDR3 DNA is TGTGCCAGCAGCTCGACGAGGGACAGGCATTCCTCTGGGGCCAACGTCCTGACTTTC.

CDR3 DNA sequence: TGTGCCAGCAGTTTATTAGGGGGGGGGTTCCGGAAATACGAGCAGTACTTC. The encoded protein is CASSLLGGGFRKYEQYF. The V and J genes are TRBV28 and TRBJ2-7; D may be TRBD2 (7 bases). The CDR3 is made up of 17 amino acids. Germline values: CDR1 MDHEN, CDR2 SYDVKM. V dropped 1 base and J dropped 4 bases, with 20 bases sitting between them.

This chain connects TRBV18 to TRBJ2-3; D gene ambiguous. Germline CDR1 KGHSH, CDR2 LQKENI. The V end lost 4 bases, the J end lost 10 bases, and 12 bases lay between the germline ends. The CDR3 totals 12 residues. Written as DNA, the CDR3 is TGTGCCAGCTCACGAGGTCTCGCTCCGCAGTATTTT. It specifies CASSRGLAPQYF.

This clone was observed once. The chain uses TRBV11-2 and TRBJ2-1; TRBD2 matches at 15 bases. Germline values: CDR1 SGHAT, CDR2 FQNNGV. Losses at the gene ends were 5 bases for V and 3 bases for J; bases not matched to a gene: 5. The CDR3 spans 17 residues. CDR3 sequence: CASSEGTSGRFYNEQFF. In DNA form, the CDR3 reads TGTGCCAGCAGCGAAGGGACTAGCGGGAGGTTCTACAATGAGCAGTTCTTC.

This chain links TRBV5-8 with TRBJ2-7; unclear D gene. This CDR3 region has 11 residues. V gave up 6 bases and J gave up 5 bases, with 9 bases separating them. Germline V gives CDR1 SGHTS, CDR2 YDEGEE. The CDR3 spells CASTYPHEQYF. CDR3 nucleotide sequence: TGTGCCAGCACCTACCCCCACGAGCAGTACTTC.

The chain couples TRBV4-1 to TRBJ2-7, with 9 bases fitting TRBD1. Germline V gene data show CDR1 as MGHRA and CDR2 as YSYEKL. CDR3 size: 15 residues. Germline trimming cut 4 bases from V and 4 bases from J; bases unmatched to any gene: 8. CDR3 coding DNA: TGCGCCAGCAGCCTAAGTTGGACAGGGGATTACGAGCAGTACTTC. Translation: CASSLSWTGDYEQYF.

J is TRBJ2-7 and V is TRBV28; 12 bases line up with TRBD2. V lost 10 bases to trimming and J lost 6 bases; unmatched junction nucleotides: 10. From germline, CDR1 is MDHEN and CDR2 SYDVKM. The CDR3 totals 14 residues. The CDR3 sequence: CATTLGTSGLEQYF. The CDR3 DNA is TGTGCCACAACCTTAGGGACTAGCGGGCTCGAGCAGTACTTC. Full variable domain (remainder filled in from reference TRBV28 and TRBJ2-7): DVKVTQSSRYLVKRTGEKVFLECVQDMDHENMFWYRQDPGLGLRLIYFSYDVKMKEKGDIPEGYSVSREKKERFSLILESASTNQTSMYLCATTLGTSGLEQYFGPGTRLTVT.

This clone was detected only once. The V call is TRBV5-8, the J call TRBJ1-1; D unresolved. Trimming left V 1 base short and J 3 bases short, with 7 bases between. The CDR3 is 13 residues long. Germline V CDR1 and CDR2: SGHTS, YDEGEE. CDR3 in amino acids: CASSLTGDTEAFF. The CDR3 region has the DNA TGTGCCAGCAGCTTGACGGGAGACACTGAAGCTTTCTTT.

The chain recombines TRBV27 with TRBJ2-7, with TRBD2 matching over 12 bases. J was trimmed by 5 bases and V by 3 bases; bases with no gene match: 2. Germline CDR1 and CDR2: MNHEY and SMNVEV (reference sequence). CDR3 length: 14 amino acids. For the CDR3, the DNA is TGTGCCAGCAGTTTCCTAGCGGGAGGGGACGAGCAGTACTTC. Its protein is CASSFLAGGDEQYF.

The chain is built from TRBV7-2 and TRBJ2-3, with D possibly matching TRBD1 (6 bases). This CDR3 has 12 amino acids. Trimming took 5 bases from V and 6 from J, leaving 9 bases between them. Germline V lookup: CDR1 SGHTA, CDR2 FQGNSA. CDR3 residues: CASSLQGDTQYF. CDR3 in DNA: TGTGCCAGCAGCCTCCAGGGGGATACGCAGTATTTT.

The chain recombines TRBV11-2 with TRBJ2-7, with 10 bases fitting TRBD2. The CDR3 totals 15 residues. Germline V gives CDR1 SGHAT, CDR2 FQNNGV. J gave up 6 bases and V 3 bases, and 8 bases lay outside the gene matches. The CDR3 loop reads CASSFASGRASEQYF. The CDR3 DNA reads as TGTGCCAGCAGCTTTGCCAGCGGGAGGGCCAGCGAGCAGTACTTC.

This sequence joins TRBV18 and TRBJ2-3; a possible D gene is TRBD2 (5 bases). The CDR3 loop spans 14 amino acids. The V end was cut by 5 bases, the J end by 0 bases, with 9 bases between. Per the germline V gene, CDR1 is KGHSH and CDR2 is LQKENI. CDR3 nucleotide sequence: TGTGCCAGCTCATCAAGGACTAGCACAGATACGCAGTATTTT. The encoded protein is CASSSRTSTDTQYF.

V and J are TRBV5-4 and TRBJ2-7, with 8 bases that match TRBD1. The V gene's germline CDR1 is SGHNT and CDR2 YYREEE (reference sequence). Unmatched junction bases numbered 5, after V lost 4 bases and J lost 2 bases. The CDR3 is 14 residues long. CDR3 sequence reads: CASSPDRGPYEQYF. CDR3 bases: TGTGCCAGCAGCCCAGACAGGGGTCCCTACGAGCAGTACTTC.

The V gene is TRBV7-2, the J gene TRBJ2-7, with D possibly being TRBD2 (5 bases). The ends were cut back, 2 bases at V and 0 bases at J, with 20 bases in the middle. This CDR3 comprises 18 residues. Looked up from germline, CDR1 is SGHTA and CDR2 is FQGNSA. The DNA for the CDR3 is TGTGCCAGCAGCTTAAATGGACGGCGGGCGGGCAGCTCCTACGAGCAGTACTTC. Translating gives CASSLNGRRAGSSYEQYF.

This chain joins TRBV28 and TRBJ1-1; D gene ambiguous. The V gene lost 2 bases and the J gene lost 7 bases, with 8 bases spanning the gap. CDR3 length: 12 amino acids. From germline, CDR1 is MDHEN and CDR2 SYDVKM. Here the CDR3 reads CASSLNSFEAFF. In DNA form, the CDR3 reads TGTGCCAGCAGTTTAAACAGTTTTGAAGCTTTCTTT.

The chain joins TRBV29-1 to TRBJ2-1; D is perhaps TRBD2 (6 bases). Trimming removed 6 bases at V and 9 bases at J, with 15 bases between. Germline CDR1 is SQVTM and CDR2 is ANQGSEA. The CDR3 runs 12 residues. Written as DNA, the CDR3 is TGCAGCGTGCGGGACTTAGTTGGTGAGCAGTTCTTC. Its translation is CSVRDLVGEQFF.

This clone was seen once. V and J are TRBV5-4 and TRBJ2-5, with D possibly matching TRBD2 (6 bases). CDR3 length: 14 amino acids. V shed 0 bases and J shed 6 bases, with 12 bases lying between them. Germline V gene data show CDR1 as SGHNT and CDR2 as YYREEE (reference sequence). For the CDR3, the DNA is TGTGCCAGCAGCTTGGGGGAGGCCCTTAAGACCCAGTACTTC. It codes for CASSLGEALKTQYF.

This chain links TRBV5-1 with TRBJ2-5; possibly TRBD2 for D (5 bases). The CDR3 totals 18 residues. The germline V gene encodes CDR1 SGHRS and CDR2 YFSETQ. Trimming stripped 0 bases from V and 1 base from J, with 19 bases between. The CDR3 region is CASSLGWRGPPPQETQYF. CDR3 bases: TGCGCCAGCAGCTTGGGGTGGAGAGGGCCTCCACCCCAAGAGACCCAGTACTTC. Combining the CDR3 with reference TRBV5-1 and TRBJ2-5 gives the whole variable domain KAGVTQTPRYLIKTRGQQVTLSCSPISGHRSVSWYQQTPGQGLQFLFEYFSETQRNKGNFPGRFSGRQFSNSRSEMNVSTLELGDSALYLCASSLGWRGPPPQETQYFGPGTRLLVL.

This chain uses TRBV29-1 with TRBJ2-5; 10 bases are shared with TRBD2. The CDR3 loop spans 18 amino acids. The germline V gene has CDR1 SQVTM and CDR2 ANQGSEA. The V segment lost 3 bases and the J segment 1 base; nucleotides outside the gene matches: 14. The CDR3 here is CSVEQGTSEGESQETQYF. The CDR3 DNA reads TGCAGCGTTGAGCAGGGGACTAGCGAGGGGGAATCCCAAGAGACCCAGTACTTC.

This clone was recorded once. This chain connects TRBV5-6 to TRBJ2-7; 7 nucleotides line up with TRBD2. The V and J ends lost 3 bases and 7 bases, in that order; junction bases with no gene match: 13. Germline lookup yields CDR1 SGHDT and CDR2 YYEEEE. The CDR3 has 15 residues. CDR3: CASSSMTSLMREQYF. The DNA of the CDR3 is TGTGCCAGCAGCTCTATGACTAGCCTAATGAGGGAGCAGTACTTC.

V and J are TRBV5-1 and TRBJ1-4, with TRBD1 identical over 7 bases. The CDR3 totals 15 residues. Germline CDR1 is SGHRS and CDR2 is YFSETQ. The V segment lost 0 bases and the J segment 5 bases; nucleotides outside the gene matches: 4. CDR3 nucleotide sequence: TGCGCCAGCAGCTTGGAAGGGACAGCAAATGAAAAACTGTTTTTT. Translated, it gives CASSLEGTANEKLFF.

The rearrangement joins TRBV7-2 to TRBJ2-7; 8 bases align to TRBD1. This CDR3 is built from 16 residues. The J segment lost 2 bases and the V segment lost 5 bases, leaving 11 bases of the junction unmatched. Germline CDR1 reads SGHTA; CDR2 reads FQGNSA. DNA of the CDR3: TGTGCCAGCAGCGCCGGCGGGACAGGCAGTCCCTACGAGCAGTACTTC. Translation gives CASSAGGTGSPYEQYF.

The chain carries TRBV13 and TRBJ2-7, with no clear D. The germline gives CDR1 PRHDT, CDR2 FYEKMQ (reference sequence). The CDR3 totals 13 residues. V lost 2 bases to trimming and J lost 3 bases, with 8 bases between them. The CDR3 here is CASSLNPRYEQYF. The CDR3 nucleotides are TGTGCCAGCAGCTTAAATCCCCGCTACGAGCAGTACTTC.

This chain joins TRBV5-5 and TRBJ2-7; 9 nucleotides agree with TRBD2. Germline values: CDR1 SGHKS, CDR2 YYEKEE (reference sequence). The V segment lost 0 bases and the J segment 4 bases; nucleotides outside the gene matches: 2. This CDR3 has 14 amino acids. The CDR3 spells CASSLALAGYEQYF. In DNA, the CDR3 is TGTGCCAGCAGCTTGGCGCTAGCGGGATACGAGCAGTACTTC. Combining the CDR3 with reference TRBV5-5 and TRBJ2-7 gives the whole variable domain DAGVTQSPTHLIKTRGQQVTLRCSPISGHKSVSWYQQVLGQGPQFIFQYYEKEERGRGNFPDRFSARQFPNYSSELNVNALLLGDSALYLCASSLALAGYEQYFGPGTRLTVT.

This chain links TRBV7-6 with TRBJ1-4; 7 bases match TRBD1. Per the germline V gene, CDR1 is SGHVS and CDR2 is FNYEAQ. After removal of 5 bases from V and 5 bases from J, the junction contained 5 bases not matched to a gene. The CDR3 sequence is 14 residues long. Written as DNA, the CDR3 is TGTGCCAGCAGCCAAGGGGGCGACAATGAAAAACTGTTTTTT. Protein product: CASSQGGDNEKLFF.

The V and J genes are TRBV19 and TRBJ2-1; a weak D match, TRBD2 (6 bases). The CDR3 consists of 19 residues. Trimming cost V 2 bases and J 4 bases, with 24 bases left between them. Germline V gene sequence: CDR1 LNHDA, CDR2 SQIVND (reference sequence). In DNA, the CDR3 is TGTGCCAGTAGTATAATGGTAGCGGACGAGTCCCGATTTTACAATGAGCAGTTCTTC. Translating gives CASSIMVADESRFYNEQFF.